A single sample gave rise to the 4 T cell receptor beta chains below, sequenced in a study of cytomegalovirus exposure and HLA in healthy donors. Clones were read by immunoSEQ multiplex PCR, and TCRdb kept only the in-frame ones, dropping some. Of roughly 100,000 clones detected, around 84% appear once; the ten largest clones hold roughly 20%. Sequenced: PBMCs. The receptors were gathered from a young man in good health and CMV-seropositive.

This CDR3 reads CASLGQIQETQYF. In DNA form, the CDR3 reads TGTGCCAGCTTAGGACAGATCCAAGAGACCCAGTACTTC. This sequence joins TRBV18 and TRBJ2-5; perhaps TRBD1 as D (6 bases). Deletions cut 7 bases from V and 1 base from J, with 10 bases between. The CDR3 length is 13 residues. Germline CDR1 and CDR2: KGHSH and LQKENI.

The CDR3 DNA follows: TGTGCCAGCAGCCGGGACAGGGACACCGGGGAGCTGTTTTTT. This translates into CASSRDRDTGELFF. The chain combines TRBV2 with TRBJ2-2; TRBD1 matches 9 bases. The length of the CDR3 is 14 residues. From germline, CDR1 is SNHLY and CDR2 FYNNEI. V shed 6 bases and J 3 bases; nucleotides not matched to a gene: 2.

The CDR3 nucleotides are TGTGCCTGGAGAGGAGGACAGGTGGTACAAGAGACCCAGTACTTC. It is translated as CAWRGGQVVQETQYF. The rearrangement links TRBV30 to TRBJ2-5; TRBD1 aligns across 7 bases. Trimming took 3 bases from V and 2 from J; bases not matched to a gene: 9. This CDR3 region has 15 residues. Germline lookup yields CDR1 GTSNPN and CDR2 SVGIG (reference sequence). Based on the CDR3 plus reference TRBV30 and TRBJ2-5, the full variable domain is SQTIHQWPATLVQPVGSPLSLECTVEGTSNPNLYWYRQAAGRGLQLLFYSVGIGQISSEVPQNLSASRPQDRQFILSSKKLLLSDSGFYLCAWRGGQVVQETQYFGPGTRLLVL.

The chain combines TRBV6-5 with TRBJ2-1; 10 bases align to TRBD1. V lost 7 bases, J lost 9 bases, and 9 bases stayed unmatched. The CDR3 length is 14 residues. The germline V gene encodes CDR1 MNHEY and CDR2 SVGAGI. CDR3 bases: TGTGCCAGCAAATGGGGACAGGGGTCGAGTGAGCAGTTCTTC. As protein: CASKWGQGSSEQFF.